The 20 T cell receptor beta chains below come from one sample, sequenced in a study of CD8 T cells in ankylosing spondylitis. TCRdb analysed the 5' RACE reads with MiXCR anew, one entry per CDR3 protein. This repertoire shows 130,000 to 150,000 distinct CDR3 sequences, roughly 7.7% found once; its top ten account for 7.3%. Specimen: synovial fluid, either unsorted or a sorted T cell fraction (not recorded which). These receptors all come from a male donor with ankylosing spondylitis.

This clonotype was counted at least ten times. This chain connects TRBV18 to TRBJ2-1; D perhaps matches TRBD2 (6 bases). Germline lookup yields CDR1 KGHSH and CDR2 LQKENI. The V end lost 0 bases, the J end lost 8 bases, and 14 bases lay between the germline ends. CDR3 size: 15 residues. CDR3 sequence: CASSPPGGSFDEQFF. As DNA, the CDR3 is TGTGCCAGCTCACCACCGGGGGGTTCTTTTGATGAGCAGTTCTTC. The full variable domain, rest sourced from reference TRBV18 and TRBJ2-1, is NAGVMQNPRHLVRRRGQEARLRCSPMKGHSHVYWYRQLPEEGLKFMVYLQKENIIDESGMPKERFSAEFPKEGPSILRIQQVVRGDSAAYFCASSPPGGSFDEQFFGPGTRLTVL.

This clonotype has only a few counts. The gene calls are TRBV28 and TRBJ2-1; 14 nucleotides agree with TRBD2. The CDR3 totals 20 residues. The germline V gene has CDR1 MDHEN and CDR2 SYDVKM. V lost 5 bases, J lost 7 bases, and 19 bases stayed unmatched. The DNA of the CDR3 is TGTGCCAGCAGTCCGGCCTCGACTAGCGGGAGGGCCGGAGAGGGGAATGAGCAGTTCTTC. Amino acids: CASSPASTSGRAGEGNEQFF.

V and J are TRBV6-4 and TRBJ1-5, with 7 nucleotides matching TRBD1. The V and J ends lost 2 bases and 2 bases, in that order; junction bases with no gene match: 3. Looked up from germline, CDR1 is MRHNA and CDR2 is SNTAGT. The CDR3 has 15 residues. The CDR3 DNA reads TGTGCCAGCAGTGACCACAGGGGTTGCAATCAGCCCCAGCATTTT. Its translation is CASSDHRGCNQPQHF.

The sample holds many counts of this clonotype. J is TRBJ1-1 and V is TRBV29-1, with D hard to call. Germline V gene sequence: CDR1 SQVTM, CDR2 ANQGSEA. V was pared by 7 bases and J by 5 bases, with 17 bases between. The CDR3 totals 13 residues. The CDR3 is CSAATGYRTEAFF. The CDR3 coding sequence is TGCAGCGCAGCGACGGGGTATAGGACTGAAGCTTTCTTT.

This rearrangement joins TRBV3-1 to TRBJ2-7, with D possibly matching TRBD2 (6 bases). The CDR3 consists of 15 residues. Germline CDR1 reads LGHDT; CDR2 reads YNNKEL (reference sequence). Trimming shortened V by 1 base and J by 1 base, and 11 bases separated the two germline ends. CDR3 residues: CASSQAAGRSYEQYF. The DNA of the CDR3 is TGTGCCAGCAGCCAAGCGGCAGGGAGGTCCTACGAGCAGTACTTC.

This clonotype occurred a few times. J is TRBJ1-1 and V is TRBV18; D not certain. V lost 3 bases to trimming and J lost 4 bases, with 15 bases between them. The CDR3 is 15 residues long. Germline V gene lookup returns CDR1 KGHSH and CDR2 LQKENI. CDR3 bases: TGTGCCAGCTCACCCTTACCCTCGGAGGGCACTGAAGCTTTCTTT. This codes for CASSPLPSEGTEAFF.

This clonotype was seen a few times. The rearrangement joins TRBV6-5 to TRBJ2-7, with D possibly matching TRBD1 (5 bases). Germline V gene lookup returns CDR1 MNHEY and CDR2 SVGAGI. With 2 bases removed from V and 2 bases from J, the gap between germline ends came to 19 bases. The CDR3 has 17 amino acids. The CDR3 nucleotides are TGTGCCAGCAGTTACGGGGCGGAGCCCTTACTTGCCTACGAGCAGTACTTC. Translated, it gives CASSYGAEPLLAYEQYF.

CDR3 DNA: TGCAGTGCTAGTGCCCGGGAGGCAGATACGCAGTATTTT. Residues: CSASAREADTQYF. The chain combines TRBV20-1 with TRBJ2-3; 7 bases fit TRBD2. This CDR3 contains 13 residues. The V gene end was trimmed by 3 bases and the J gene end by 4 bases; junction bases not matched to a gene: 4. From germline, CDR1 is DFQATT and CDR2 SNEGSKA (reference sequence).

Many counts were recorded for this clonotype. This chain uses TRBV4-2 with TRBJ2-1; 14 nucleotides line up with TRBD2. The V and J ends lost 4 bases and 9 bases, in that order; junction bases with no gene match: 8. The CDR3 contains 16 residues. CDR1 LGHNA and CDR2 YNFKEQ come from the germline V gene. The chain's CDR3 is CASSLTGTSGRSEQFF. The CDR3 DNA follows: TGTGCCAGCAGCCTGACCGGGACTAGCGGGAGAAGTGAGCAGTTCTTC.

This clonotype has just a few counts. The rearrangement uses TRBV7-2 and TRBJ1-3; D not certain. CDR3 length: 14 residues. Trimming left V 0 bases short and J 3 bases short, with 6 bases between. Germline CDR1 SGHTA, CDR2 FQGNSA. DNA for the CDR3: TGTGCCAGCAGCTTAGCGCTAGGTGGAAACACCATATATTTT. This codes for CASSLALGGNTIYF. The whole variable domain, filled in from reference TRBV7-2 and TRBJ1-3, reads GAGVSQSPSNKVTEKGKDVELRCDPISGHTALYWYRQSLGQGLEFLIYFQGNSAPDKSGLPSDRFSAERTGGSVSTLTIQRTQQEDSAVYLCASSLALGGNTIYFGEGSWLTVV.

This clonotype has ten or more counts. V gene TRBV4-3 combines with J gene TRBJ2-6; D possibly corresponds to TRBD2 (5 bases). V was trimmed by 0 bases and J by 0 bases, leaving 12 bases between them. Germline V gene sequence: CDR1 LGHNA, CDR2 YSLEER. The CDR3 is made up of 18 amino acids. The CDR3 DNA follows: TGCGCCAGCAGCCAAGACATTGGGAGAGGCTCTGGGGCCAACGTCCTGACTTTC. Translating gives CASSQDIGRGSGANVLTF.

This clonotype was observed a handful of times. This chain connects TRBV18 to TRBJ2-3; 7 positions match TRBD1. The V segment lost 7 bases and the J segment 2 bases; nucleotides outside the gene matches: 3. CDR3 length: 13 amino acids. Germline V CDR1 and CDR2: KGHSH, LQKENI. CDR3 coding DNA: TGTGCCAGCTTGGGACAGTCCACAGATACGCAGTATTTT. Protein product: CASLGQSTDTQYF.

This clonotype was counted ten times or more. Written as DNA, the CDR3 is TGCGCCAGCAGTGAGTTTGGTAATCAGCCCCAGCATTTT. Amino acids: CASSEFGNQPQHF. This chain joins TRBV10-1 and TRBJ1-5; D unclear. Per germline, CDR1 WNHNN and CDR2 SYGVQD (reference sequence). CDR3 length equals 13 residues. V was clipped by 1 base and J by 4 bases, with 5 bases between them.

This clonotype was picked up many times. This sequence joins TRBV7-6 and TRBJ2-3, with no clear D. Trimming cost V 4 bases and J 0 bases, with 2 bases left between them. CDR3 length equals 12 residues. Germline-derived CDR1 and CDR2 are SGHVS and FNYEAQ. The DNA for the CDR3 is TGTGCCAGCAGCTCAAGCACAGATACGCAGTATTTT. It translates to CASSSSTDTQYF.

CDR3 DNA: TGTGCCACCAGCAGAAGGGGCCGGGTTCGGAGCACCGGGGAGCTGTTTTTT. Translation gives CATSRRGRVRSTGELFF. The chain employs TRBV15 and TRBJ2-2; maybe TRBD1 (5 bases). Germline CDR1 and CDR2: LNHNV and YYDKDF (reference sequence). Trimming pared 2 bases from V and 4 bases from J, leaving 17 bases between. The CDR3 is 17 residues long.

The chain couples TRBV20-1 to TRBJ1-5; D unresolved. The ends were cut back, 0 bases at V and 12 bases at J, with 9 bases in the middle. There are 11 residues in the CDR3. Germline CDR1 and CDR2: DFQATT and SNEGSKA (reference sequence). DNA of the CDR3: TGCAGTGCTAGAGATTTCGGCTACCAGCATTTT. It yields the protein CSARDFGYQHF.

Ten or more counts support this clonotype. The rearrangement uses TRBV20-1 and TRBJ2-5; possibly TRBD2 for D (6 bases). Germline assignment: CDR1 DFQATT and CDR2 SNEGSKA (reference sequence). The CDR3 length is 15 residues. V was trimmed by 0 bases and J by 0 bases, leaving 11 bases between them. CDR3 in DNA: TGCAGTGCTAGAGATTTCCGGGGGTACCAAGAGACCCAGTACTTC. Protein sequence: CSARDFRGYQETQYF.

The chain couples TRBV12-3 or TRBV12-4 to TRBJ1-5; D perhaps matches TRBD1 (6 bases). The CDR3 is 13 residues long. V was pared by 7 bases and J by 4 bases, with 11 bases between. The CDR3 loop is CASNRQVNQPQHF. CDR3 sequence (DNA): TGTGCCAGCAATCGACAGGTTAATCAGCCCCAGCATTTT.

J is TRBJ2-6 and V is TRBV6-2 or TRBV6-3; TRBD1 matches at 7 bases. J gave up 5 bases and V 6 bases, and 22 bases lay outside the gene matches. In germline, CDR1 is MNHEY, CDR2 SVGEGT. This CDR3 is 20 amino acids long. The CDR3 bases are TGTGCCAGCAGATTTTCTAGCCAACCTTCGACAGGGCGCTGGGCCAACGTCCTGACTTTC. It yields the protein CASRFSSQPSTGRWANVLTF.

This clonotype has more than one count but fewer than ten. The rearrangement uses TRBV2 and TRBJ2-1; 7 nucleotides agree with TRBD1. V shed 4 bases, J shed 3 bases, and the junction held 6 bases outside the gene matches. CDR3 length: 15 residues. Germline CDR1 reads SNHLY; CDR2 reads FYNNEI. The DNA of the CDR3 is TGTGCCAGCAGTGTTATGGGGGACAGCTACAATGAGCAGTTCTTC. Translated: CASSVMGDSYNEQFF.